This is a list of T cell receptor beta chains from one sample in a study of blood T cell repertoires in COVID-19. Profiled with immunoSEQ multiplex PCR; TCRdb holds only in-frame clones, not every one. The profile covers 150,000 or so clones, with more than 75% appearing a single time and 10% to 15% taken by the ten largest. Sequencing used peripheral blood. The origin of the receptors is a man between 60 and 70 years old with active or convalescent COVID-19. Both conserved end residues are part of each CDR3. A D gene is named only where the DNA matches it firmly. A clone size is listed for some rows: how often the clone was seen (once, few, many), or a class if it is expanded.

j_call	v_call	clone_size	d_call	cdr3_aa	cdr3_nt
TRBJ2-2	TRBV9	once	-	CASSVLAVDTGELFF	TGTGCCAGCAGCGTATTAGCAGTCGACACCGGGGAGCTGTTTTTT
TRBJ2-2	TRBV21-1	-	-	CASSTRQPGELFF	TGTGCCAGCAGCACCCGACAGCCCGGGGAGCTGTTTTTT
TRBJ2-2	TRBV5-1	-	TRBD2	CASGGLAGGSSGELFF	TGCGCCAGCGGCGGACTAGCGGGAGGTTCGTCCGGGGAGCTGTTTTTT
TRBJ2-1	TRBV6-2/TRBV6-3	once	TRBD2	CASSLAGGPGNEQFF	TGTGCCAGCAGTCTAGCGGGAGGGCCCGGTAATGAGCAGTTCTTC
TRBJ1-4	TRBV11-2	-	TRBD1	CASSGGTARNEKLFF	TGTGCCAGCAGCGGGGGGACAGCGAGAAATGAAAAACTGTTTTTT
TRBJ1-5	TRBV28	-	-	CASTWGTGQPQHF	TGTGCCAGCACGTGGGGGACTGGGCAGCCCCAGCATTTT
TRBJ1-1	TRBV7-9	-	-	CASSLYGATEAFF	TGTGCCAGCAGCTTGTATGGGGCCACTGAAGCTTTCTTT
TRBJ2-5	TRBV5-5	-	-	CASSLAWGRELNQETQYF	TGTGCCAGCAGCTTGGCCTGGGGCAGGGAACTTAACCAAGAGACCCAGTACTTC
TRBJ2-3	TRBV7-9	-	TRBD1	CASSLNRGFADTQYF	TGTGCCAGCAGCCTAAACAGGGGATTTGCAGATACGCAGTATTTT
TRBJ2-1	TRBV29-1	-	TRBD2	CSAGTSGFYNEQFF	TGCAGCGCGGGGACTAGCGGCTTTTACAATGAGCAGTTCTTC
TRBJ1-2	TRBV12-5	-	-	CASGWTARGYTF	TGTGCTAGTGGTTGGACAGCGCGGGGCTACACCTTC
TRBJ1-2	TRBV6-2/TRBV6-3	-	-	CASSYSGTLYGYTF	TGTGCCAGCAGTTACTCAGGGACACTCTATGGCTACACCTTC
TRBJ1-6	TRBV9	-	TRBD1	CASSVGAGGYNSPLHF	TGTGCCAGCAGCGTAGGGGCAGGGGGGTATAATTCACCCCTCCACTTT
TRBJ1-1	TRBV3-1/TRBV3-2	-	-	CASRHDRTNTEAFF	TGTGCCAGCAGGCATGACAGGACGAACACTGAAGCTTTCTTT
TRBJ2-5	TRBV5-4	few	TRBD2	CASSTARGLAGMGETQYF	TGTGCCAGCAGCACCGCGAGGGGACTAGCGGGAATGGGAGAGACCCAGTACTTC
TRBJ2-2	TRBV24-1	-	TRBD1	CATSESQGAWTGELFF	TGTGCCACCAGTGAATCACAGGGGGCCTGGACCGGGGAGCTGTTTTTT
TRBJ2-1	TRBV28	-	TRBD1	CASSQDRETYNEQFF	TGTGCCAGCAGCCAAGACAGGGAGACTTACAATGAGCAGTTCTTC
TRBJ2-5	TRBV6-2/TRBV6-3	-	-	CASSYPPRRSQGETQYF	TGTGCCAGCAGTTACCCCCCCCGGCGGAGCCAGGGAGAGACCCAGTACTTC
TRBJ1-2	TRBV25-1	-	-	CATARAGNRFQGYTF	TGTGCCACCGCACGGGCAGGGAATAGGTTTCAGGGCTACACCTTC
TRBJ2-4	TRBV5-6	-	-	CASSSLKRKNIQYF	TGTGCCAGCAGCTCGCTTAAACGGAAAAACATTCAGTACTTC
TRBJ2-2	TRBV7-6	-	TRBD2	CASSLPLAGGNTGELFF	TGTGCCAGCAGCCTTCCACTAGCGGGGGGTAACACCGGGGAGCTGTTTTTT
TRBJ2-5	TRBV28	-	-	CASNRDNSQETQYF	TGTGCCAGCAACCGGGACAACTCGCAAGAGACCCAGTACTTC